This passage covers 11 T cell receptor beta chains from one sample sequenced in a study of response to subunit inactivated influenza vaccine. Each CDR3 protein is one row after TCRdb ran MiXCR on the RT-PCR reads. The table records about 700,000 distinct CDR3 sequences, more than 15% of them present only once. This specimen was PBMCs from blood, taken roughly 12 days after vaccination. Every receptor here comes from a man aged 50 or older who received an inactivated influenza vaccine.

The gene calls are TRBV7-9 and TRBJ1-3, with 7 bases aligning to TRBD1. The junction had 6 bases not matched to a gene; V was cut back by 4 bases and J by 0 bases. Germline CDR1 and CDR2: SEHNR and FQNEAQ (reference sequence). The CDR3 consists of 16 residues. Here the CDR3 reads CASSYYRGHSGNTIYF. In nucleotides, the CDR3 is TGTGCCAGCAGCTATTACAGGGGCCACTCTGGAAACACCATATATTTT. Full variable domain (rest looked up from reference TRBV7-9 and TRBJ1-3): DTGVSQNPRHKITKRGQNVTFRCDPISEHNRLYWYRQTLGQGPEFLTYFQNEAQLEKSRLLSDRFSAERPKGSFSTLEIQRTEQGDSAMYLCASSYYRGHSGNTIYFGEGSWLTVV.

This clonotype was seen many times. This rearrangement joins TRBV12-3 or TRBV12-4 to TRBJ2-3; 8 bases are a match to TRBD1. With V trimmed by 5 bases and J by 3 bases, 13 bases remained unmatched. The CDR3 spans 17 residues. In nucleotides, the CDR3 is TGTGCCAGCAGTCCCGAGACAGGGGCTCCCGTTACAGATACGCAGTATTTT. It specifies CASSPETGAPVTDTQYF.

The V and J genes are TRBV3-1 and TRBJ2-7; D not certain. This CDR3 has 13 residues. V dropped 6 bases and J dropped 0 bases, with 9 bases sitting between them. Germline values: CDR1 LGHDT, CDR2 YNNKEL (reference sequence). The DNA of the CDR3 is TGTGCCAGCAGGCACGGAAGCTCCTACGAGCAGTACTTC. Translating gives CASRHGSSYEQYF.

The rearrangement uses TRBV5-4 and TRBJ2-7; 10 bases are a match to TRBD2. CDR1 is SGHNT and CDR2 is YYREEE in the germline V gene (reference sequence). The CDR3 runs to 16 residues. V lost 0 bases and J lost 6; bases outside the gene matches: 9. CDR3 coding DNA: TGTGCCAGCAGCTTGGTCGGGCTAGCGGGAGTTCGCGAGCAGTACTTC. Translating gives CASSLVGLAGVREQYF.

This clonotype was detected many times. The rearrangement links TRBV29-1 to TRBJ2-3; 7 nucleotides match TRBD2. The germline V gene encodes CDR1 SQVTM and CDR2 ANQGSEA. This CDR3 contains 15 residues. V shed 4 bases and J 2 bases; nucleotides not matched to a gene: 9. The CDR3 spells CSVVGAGLVTDTQYF. CDR3 nucleotide sequence: TGCAGCGTTGTAGGAGCGGGACTTGTCACAGATACGCAGTATTTT.

The CDR3 loop is CATSDFRQPYEQYF. CDR3 nucleotides: TGTGCCACCAGTGATTTCAGGCAGCCCTACGAGCAGTACTTC. The V gene is TRBV24-1, the J gene TRBJ2-7; no reliable D call. The CDR3 has 14 amino acids. Germline-derived CDR1 and CDR2 are KGHDR and SFDVKD. Trimming stripped 1 base from V and 2 bases from J, with 8 bases between.

The chain employs TRBV19 and TRBJ2-6; D possibly uses TRBD1 or TRBD2 (5 bases each). The CDR3 length is 17 residues. V was shortened by 6 bases and J by 4 bases, with 19 bases between the two germline ends. Germline CDR1 reads LNHDA; CDR2 reads SQIVND (reference sequence). For the CDR3, the DNA is TGTGCCAGTAGCCTATCCGGGACGCCTCTGGGGGCCAACGTCCTGACTTTC. Translated: CASSLSGTPLGANVLTF. The full variable domain, with the rest looked up from reference TRBV19 and TRBJ2-6, is DGGITQSPKYLFRKEGQNVTLSCEQNLNHDAMYWYRQDPGQGLRLIYYSQIVNDFQKGDIAEGYSVSREKKESFPLTVTSAQKNPTAFYLCASSLSGTPLGANVLTFGAGSRLTVL.

This clonotype was seen a handful of times. The CDR3 sequence is CASSLATGKYAEAFF. The CDR3 region has the DNA TGTGCCAGCAGCTTAGCCACGGGGAAGTACGCTGAAGCTTTCTTT. V usage is TRBV7-2 and J usage is TRBJ1-1, with no clear D. Germline V gives CDR1 SGHTA, CDR2 FQGNSA. Trimming stripped 0 bases from V and 6 bases from J, with 14 bases between. This CDR3 spans 15 amino acids.

The genes are TRBV6-6 and TRBJ2-7, with 7 positions matching TRBD2. Germline assignment: CDR1 MNHNY and CDR2 SVGAGI (reference sequence). J was trimmed by 3 bases and V by 7 bases; bases with no gene match: 3. This CDR3 comprises 12 residues. The CDR3 DNA reads as TGTGCCAGCACTAGCGGAATCTACGAGCAGTACTTC. Protein sequence: CASTSGIYEQYF.

This clonotype was seen only a few times. The rearrangement joins TRBV28 to TRBJ2-3; D not resolved. Between the trimmed V and J ends, which lost 8 bases and 2 bases, there was a span of 11 bases. The CDR3 is 13 amino acids. Germline assignment: CDR1 MDHEN and CDR2 SYDVKM. CDR3 residues: CASGFFLTDTQYF. CDR3 bases: TGTGCCAGCGGGTTCTTTCTCACAGATACGCAGTATTTT. Supplemented by reference TRBV28 and TRBJ2-3, the full variable domain reads DVKVTQSSRYLVKRTGEKVFLECVQDMDHENMFWYRQDPGLGLRLIYFSYDVKMKEKGDIPEGYSVSREKKERFSLILESASTNQTSMYLCASGFFLTDTQYFGPGTRLTVL.

This clonotype occurred a few times. The CDR3: CSVSGTVGDTQYF. DNA of the CDR3: TGCAGCGTTAGTGGGACAGTTGGAGATACGCAGTATTTT. The J gene is TRBJ2-3, the V gene TRBV29-1; 7 bases are shared with TRBD1. Unmatched junction bases numbered 7, after V lost 5 bases and J lost 5 bases. The CDR3 has 13 residues. Germline V gene data show CDR1 as SQVTM and CDR2 as ANQGSEA.